A selection of T cell receptor beta chains follows, all from one sample in a study of tumor-infiltrating lymphocytes in localized non-small cell lung cancer. The protocol was immunoSEQ multiplex PCR, while the TCRdb copy is restricted to in-frame clones and leaves out a portion. The sample holds around 16,000 clones, more than 40% seen once. The sequencing sample was made of lung tumor tissue. These receptors originate from a human donor with non-small cell lung cancer. The CDR3 runs from the conserved cysteine through the conserved F or W. Each record gives: J gene, D gene, clone size, V gene, CDR3 DNA, CDR3 protein. The D gene is left open where the match is weak. Size values are once, few and many counts, or a class for expanded clones, and some rows have none.

TRBJ1-5	TRBD1	.	TRBV28	TGTGCCAGCAGTTACGGGACAGGGGAATCGTTTCAGCATTTT	CASSYGTGESFQHF
TRBJ1-2	.	.	TRBV4-2	TGTGCCAGCAGCCAAGATCGTTGGGGTAACTATGGCTACACCTTC	CASSQDRWGNYGYTF
TRBJ1-1	TRBD1	.	TRBV18	TGTGCCAGCTCACCGTCAGGACAGGGGACGGCTTTCTTT	CASSPSGQGTAFF
TRBJ1-3	.	once	TRBV7-2	TGTGCCAGCAACCACCTGGGGGGGAACGGAAACACCATATATTTT	CASNHLGGNGNTIYF
TRBJ1-3	.	few	TRBV10-3	TGTGCCATCAGTGACTCCTACTCTGGAAACACCATATATTTT	CAISDSYSGNTIYF
TRBJ2-4	.	.	TRBV29-1	TGCAGCGTTGCAAACAGGCCGAACAAAAACATTCAGTACTTC	CSVANRPNKNIQYF
TRBJ2-5	.	.	TRBV4-2	TGTGCCAGCAGCCAAGTAGGAGCGGGCCAAGAGACCCAGTACTTC	CASSQVGAGQETQYF
TRBJ1-6	.	.	TRBV27	TGTGCCAGCAGACCGACAGATTATAATTCACCCCTCCACTTT	CASRPTDYNSPLHF
TRBJ2-5	TRBD2	many	TRBV7-9	TGTGCCAGCAGCCGAGCCGGGGGGAAAGAGACCCAGTACTTC	CASSRAGGKETQYF
TRBJ1-5	.	few	TRBV9	TGTGCCAGCAGCGTAGGGTCTAATCAGCCCCAGCATTTT	CASSVGSNQPQHF
TRBJ2-5	.	.	TRBV20-1	TGCAGTGCTCACCAAGAGACCCAGTACTTC	CSAHQETQYF
TRBJ1-5	.	once	TRBV7-2	TGTGCCAGCAGTGGGGGACTCGGTCAGCCCCAGCATTTT	CASSGGLGQPQHF
TRBJ1-5	.	.	TRBV28	TGTGCCAGCAGGCAGGGACATCCAAATCAGCCCCAGCATTTT	CASRQGHPNQPQHF
TRBJ2-3	.	.	TRBV11-2	TGTGCCAGCAGCACCCGTTCCGCCCCTAGGACCACAGATACGCAGTATTTT	CASSTRSAPRTTDTQYF
TRBJ1-1	.	few	TRBV7-9	TGTGCCAGCAGCTTATCCCTGAACACTGAAGCTTTCTTT	CASSLSLNTEAFF
TRBJ1-2	.	.	TRBV4-3	TGCGCCAGCAGCCAAGACATTAACACCCTCTATGGCTACACCTTC	CASSQDINTLYGYTF
TRBJ2-6	.	medium-sized	TRBV7-6	TGTGCCAGCAGCCCTAGGGGGGGCTCTGGGGCCAACGTCCTGACTTTC	CASSPRGGSGANVLTF
TRBJ1-2	TRBD1	.	TRBV27	TGTGCCAGCAGTTTGTCAGGGGGCGCCTATGGCTACACCTTC	CASSLSGGAYGYTF
TRBJ2-7	.	medium-sized	TRBV7-8	TGTGCCAGCAGCTTAGTACCGTCCCGGGACCTTCCTTACGAGCAGTACTTC	CASSLVPSRDLPYEQYF
TRBJ1-3	.	.	TRBV5-1	TGCGCCAGCAGCTTGGGCGACGGGACCTTCCGAAACACCATATATTTT	CASSLGDGTFRNTIYF
TRBJ1-2	.	.	TRBV30	TGTGCCTGGAAAAAGGGAGGCGGTAGTCGAGATGGCTACACCTTC	CAWKKGGGSRDGYTF
TRBJ2-7	.	once	TRBV7-8	TGTGCCAGCAGCTTCCAGGTGGGGGACTACGAGCAGTACTTC	CASSFQVGDYEQYF